A selection of T cell receptor beta chains follows, all from one sample in a study of cytomegalovirus exposure and HLA in healthy donors. Profiled with immunoSEQ multiplex PCR; TCRdb holds only in-frame clones, not every one. This sample's table has 96,000 or so clones. The sequenced sample consisted of PBMCs. These receptors came from a woman in her thirties in good health and CMV-seronegative. Each CDR3 is given with its conserved first and last residue. The D gene is left open where the match is weak.

d_gene	j_gene	v_gene	CDR3aa	CDR3nt
TRBD1	TRBJ2-6	TRBV28	CASSGTAISGANVLTF	TGTGCCAGCAGTGGGACAGCGATTTCTGGGGCCAACGTCCTGACTTTC
-	TRBJ1-3	TRBV27	CASSASATGPSSGNTIYF	TGTGCCAGCAGTGCGTCCGCGACAGGACCTTCCTCTGGAAACACCATATATTTT
TRBD1	TRBJ2-7	TRBV9	CASSAQLPEGQPYSYEQYF	TGTGCCAGCAGCGCGCAATTGCCCGAGGGACAGCCATACTCCTACGAGCAGTACTTC
-	TRBJ1-4	TRBV28	CASSFLSGQNEKLFF	TGTGCCAGCAGTTTTCTTTCAGGACAGAATGAAAAACTGTTTTTT
-	TRBJ2-5	TRBV2	CASSEALRQETQYF	TGTGCCAGCAGTGAAGCGCTGAGGCAAGAGACCCAGTACTTC
-	TRBJ1-6	TRBV30	CAWSRTAYNSPLHF	TGTGCCTGGAGCAGGACAGCCTATAATTCACCCCTCCACTTT
TRBD1	TRBJ2-5	TRBV27	CASSFLGQGETQYF	TGTGCCAGCAGTTTTCTCGGACAGGGTGAGACCCAGTACTTC
-	TRBJ1-4	TRBV5-6	CASSHRGLLLEKLFF	TGTGCCAGCAGCCACCGGGGTTTGTTACTTGAAAAACTGTTTTTT
-	TRBJ2-1	TRBV13	CASSLGWGGLHNEQFF	TGTGCCAGCAGCTTAGGATGGGGGGGCCTCCACAATGAGCAGTTCTTC
TRBD1	TRBJ2-1	TRBV5-4	CASSGSQGTEQFF	TGTGCCAGCAGCGGTTCACAGGGGACTGAGCAGTTCTTC
-	TRBJ1-6	TRBV6-4	CASSRDSYNSPLHF	TGTGCCAGCAGCAGGGACTCCTATAATTCACCCCTCCACTTT
-	TRBJ2-1	TRBV21-1	CASPWRQGNEQFF	TGTGCCAGCCCCTGGCGACAGGGGAATGAGCAGTTCTTC
TRBD2	TRBJ2-2	TRBV7-3	CASSLDGGGNGELFF	TGTGCCAGCAGCTTAGATGGCGGGGGTAACGGGGAGCTGTTTTTT
TRBD2	TRBJ2-3	TRBV27	CASSTRTSGKADTQYF	TGTGCCAGCAGCACAAGGACTAGCGGGAAGGCAGATACGCAGTATTTT
-	TRBJ2-5	TRBV28	CATGDTQETQYF	TGTGCCACCGGGGACACCCAAGAGACCCAGTACTTC
TRBD2	TRBJ2-3	TRBV28	CASSREGSTDTQYF	TGTGCCAGCAGCCGGGAGGGTAGCACAGATACGCAGTATTTT
TRBD2	TRBJ2-2	TRBV27	CASSPRQGIGRGENTGELFF	TGTGCCAGCAGTCCGAGGCAGGGGATAGGGCGGGGGGAAAACACCGGGGAGCTGTTTTTT
-	TRBJ1-3	TRBV19	CASSPVATDASGNTIYF	TGTGCCAGTAGTCCAGTGGCGACAGATGCTTCTGGAAACACCATATATTTT
-	TRBJ1-2	TRBV28	CASTLVGQLYGYTF	TGTGCCAGCACCCTCGTGGGGCAGCTCTATGGCTACACCTTC
-	TRBJ2-1	TRBV19	CASRTTREETNEQFF	TGTGCCAGTAGGACAACTAGGGAAGAGACGAATGAGCAGTTCTTC
-	TRBJ1-5	TRBV19	CASTDWNQPQHF	TGTGCCAGTACTGACTGGAATCAGCCCCAGCATTTT
-	TRBJ1-4	TRBV5-1	CASSFGQGNEKLFF	TGCGCCAGCAGCTTTGGGCAGGGGAATGAAAAACTGTTTTTT
-	TRBJ2-1	TRBV10-1	CASSRGAQNEQFF	TGCGCCAGCAGCCGCGGGGCCCAGAATGAGCAGTTCTTC
-	TRBJ1-5	TRBV6-5	CASSWTGNQPQHF	TGTGCCAGCAGTTGGACGGGGAATCAGCCCCAGCATTTT
TRBD1	TRBJ1-4	TRBV6-6	CASSYSSDRDEKLFF	TGTGCCAGCAGTTACTCGTCCGACAGGGATGAAAAACTGTTTTTT
-	TRBJ1-4	TRBV5-1	CASSLQGRSGEKLFF	TGCGCCAGCAGCTTACAGGGTCGGTCTGGAGAAAAACTGTTTTTT
TRBD2	TRBJ2-1	TRBV11-1	CASSPPIARTSGYNEQFF	TGTGCCAGCAGCCCACCGATCGCTCGGACTAGCGGCTACAATGAGCAGTTCTTC
TRBD1	TRBJ2-1	TRBV9	CASSVAGGPYNEQFF	TGTGCCAGCAGCGTCGCAGGGGGCCCCTACAATGAGCAGTTCTTC
TRBD2	TRBJ2-1	TRBV10-2	CASSDWTSGMNEQFF	TGCGCCAGCAGTGATTGGACTAGCGGGATGAATGAGCAGTTCTTC
-	TRBJ2-7	TRBV5-1	CASSLDSLAYEQYF	TGCGCCAGCAGCTTGGATTCCCTAGCCTACGAGCAGTACTTC
-	TRBJ1-2	TRBV27	CASSQRGADGGYTF	TGTGCCAGCTCCCAGCGGGGGGCTGATGGAGGCTACACCTTC
-	TRBJ1-2	TRBV28	CASDYLRGKGAYGYTF	TGTGCCAGCGATTACCTGCGGGGGAAAGGGGCCTATGGCTACACCTTC
-	TRBJ2-3	TRBV27	CASSLSEGSFADTQYF	TGTGCCAGCAGTTTATCGGAGGGGAGCTTCGCAGATACGCAGTATTTT
-	TRBJ2-7	TRBV7-6	CASSEGLSQGEQYF	TGTGCCAGCAGCGAGGGTCTCTCTCAGGGGGAGCAGTACTTC
-	TRBJ1-2	TRBV5-1	CASSLGSGNYGYTF	TGCGCCAGCAGCTTGGGATCAGGAAACTATGGCTACACCTTC
-	TRBJ1-2	TRBV6-6	CASSYATGLYGYTF	TGTGCCAGCAGTTACGCGACAGGACTTTATGGCTACACCTTC
TRBD1	TRBJ1-5	TRBV11-2	CASSSTGRDNQPQHF	TGTGCCAGCAGCTCGACAGGGCGGGACAATCAGCCCCAGCATTTT
TRBD1	TRBJ2-1	TRBV5-1	CASTLRTGDNEQFF	TGCGCCAGCACCCTTAGGACAGGGGACAATGAGCAGTTCTTC
TRBD1	TRBJ2-2	TRBV7-3	CASSLHGQGTTGELFF	TGTGCCAGCAGCCTACACGGACAGGGGACCACCGGGGAGCTGTTTTTT
TRBD1	TRBJ2-7	TRBV2	CASNWDRGNEQYF	TGTGCCAGCAATTGGGACAGGGGTAACGAGCAGTACTTC
-	TRBJ1-1	TRBV6-4	CASSESAGSLNTEAFF	TGTGCCAGCAGTGAGTCGGCAGGGTCCCTGAACACTGAAGCTTTCTTT
-	TRBJ2-2	TRBV2	CASSKKSGVNTGELFF	TGTGCCAGCAGTAAGAAAAGCGGCGTGAACACCGGGGAGCTGTTTTTT
-	TRBJ1-4	TRBV28	CASTPGNEKLFF	TGTGCCAGCACCCCCGGTAATGAAAAACTGTTTTTT
-	TRBJ1-1	TRBV18	CASSPPAGDLNTEAFF	TGTGCCAGCTCACCACCGGCAGGGGACCTGAACACTGAAGCTTTCTTT
TRBD2	TRBJ2-1	TRBV6-4	CASSDSGREQFF	TGTGCCAGCAGTGATAGCGGGCGGGAGCAGTTCTTC
-	TRBJ1-3	TRBV5-1	CASGPTVSGNTIYF	TGCGCCAGCGGTCCCACGGTCTCTGGAAACACCATATATTTT
-	TRBJ1-5	TRBV28	CASSFVTQPQHF	TGTGCCAGCAGTTTTGTCACACAGCCCCAGCATTTT
-	TRBJ1-3	TRBV18	CASSPSSGNTIYF	TGTGCCAGCTCACCTAGTTCTGGAAACACCATATATTTT
-	TRBJ2-2	TRBV11-2	CASSSNGGRGGELFF	TGTGCCAGCAGCTCGAACGGGGGGCGGGGCGGGGAGCTGTTTTTT
-	TRBJ2-1	TRBV5-4	CASSLRGEQFF	TGTGCCAGCAGCTTGAGGGGTGAGCAGTTCTTC
TRBD1	TRBJ1-4	TRBV29-1	CSVADRGKLFF	TGCAGCGTCGCCGACAGGGGGAAACTGTTTTTT
TRBD1	TRBJ1-2	TRBV28	CASETGNNYGYTF	TGTGCCAGCGAGACAGGGAATAACTATGGCTACACCTTC